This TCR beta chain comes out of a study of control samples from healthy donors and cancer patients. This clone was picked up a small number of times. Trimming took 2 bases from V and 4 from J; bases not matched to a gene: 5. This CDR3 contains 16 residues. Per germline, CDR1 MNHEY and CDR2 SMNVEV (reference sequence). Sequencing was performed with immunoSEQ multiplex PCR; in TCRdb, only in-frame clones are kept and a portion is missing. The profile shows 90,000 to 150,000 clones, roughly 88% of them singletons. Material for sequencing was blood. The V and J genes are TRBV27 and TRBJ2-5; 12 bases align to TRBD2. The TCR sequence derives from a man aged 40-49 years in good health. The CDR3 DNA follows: TGTGCCAGCAGTTTAAGGCTAGCGGGGGGGCGAGAGACCCAGTACTTC. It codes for CASSLRLAGGRETQYF.